This is a list of T cell receptor beta chains from one sample in a study of blood T cell repertoires in COVID-19. Only in-frame clones appear in the TCRdb table, and some are missing; sequencing was by immunoSEQ multiplex PCR. The sample lists over 200,000 clones, roughly 84% occurring once. Input material: peripheral blood. These receptors were collected from a man aged 40-55 years with active or convalescent COVID-19. Each CDR3 is given with its conserved first and last residue. D genes are given only for firm matches. Where a row states a size, it is once, few, many or the class of an expanded clone; other rows omit it.

D: TRBD2; size: .; V: TRBV6-5; J: TRBJ2-7; CDR3: CASNFRGDEQYF; DNA: TGTGCCAGCAACTTCCGGGGGGACGAGCAGTACTTC
D: .; size: .; V: TRBV7-8; J: TRBJ2-7; CDR3: CASSLGGGFAYEQYF; DNA: TGTGCCAGCAGCTTAGGTGGGGGCTTTGCCTACGAGCAGTACTTC
D: TRBD1; size: .; V: TRBV6-6; J: TRBJ1-1; CDR3: CASSPQGVARLNTEAFF; DNA: TGTGCCAGCAGTCCCCAGGGGGTGGCCCGGTTGAACACTGAAGCTTTCTTT
D: TRBD1; size: .; V: TRBV6-5; J: TRBJ2-5; CDR3: CASEFTGDRGETQYF; DNA: TGTGCCAGCGAATTCACAGGGGACCGGGGAGAGACCCAGTACTTC
D: .; size: .; V: TRBV11-1; J: TRBJ1-5; CDR3: CASSPRGNNQPQHF; DNA: TGTGCCAGCAGCCCTAGGGGAAACAATCAGCCCCAGCATTTT
D: .; size: once; V: TRBV9; J: TRBJ2-3; CDR3: CASSVGEAGDAGTDTQYF; DNA: TGTGCCAGCAGCGTAGGGGAGGCTGGAGATGCCGGCACAGATACGCAGTATTTT
D: TRBD1; size: .; V: TRBV28; J: TRBJ1-4; CDR3: CASRLTGVGEKLFF; DNA: TGTGCCAGCAGACTTACAGGGGTGGGTGAAAAACTGTTTTTT
D: .; size: .; V: TRBV5-6; J: TRBJ1-2; CDR3: CASSLPLSYGYTF; DNA: TGTGCCAGCAGCTTGCCTCTTAGCTATGGCTACACCTTC
D: TRBD2; size: .; V: TRBV28; J: TRBJ2-7; CDR3: CASRPRLAGDEQYF; DNA: TGTGCCAGCAGACCTCGACTAGCGGGGGACGAGCAGTACTTC
D: TRBD1; size: .; V: TRBV7-9; J: TRBJ1-4; CDR3: CASRTTGRSEKLFF; DNA: TGTGCCAGCAGGACGACAGGGAGGAGTGAAAAACTGTTTTTT
D: .; size: .; V: TRBV9; J: TRBJ1-2; CDR3: CASSVGQGWYTF; DNA: TGTGCCAGCAGCGTAGGCCAGGGTTGGTACACCTTC
D: .; size: once; V: TRBV2; J: TRBJ1-2; CDR3: CASSTDSFGYTF; DNA: TGTGCCAGCAGCACGGACAGTTTCGGCTACACCTTC
D: .; size: .; V: TRBV29-1; J: TRBJ1-4; CDR3: CSVEDRRNEKLFF; DNA: TGCAGCGTGGAGGACAGACGGAATGAAAAACTGTTTTTT
D: .; size: .; V: TRBV29-1; J: TRBJ2-3; CDR3: CSVEAQTDTQYF; DNA: TGCAGCGTTGAAGCCCAAACAGATACGCAGTATTTT
D: .; size: .; V: TRBV30; J: TRBJ1-2; CDR3: CAWSEGSYGYTF; DNA: TGTGCCTGGAGCGAGGGCAGCTATGGCTACACCTTC
D: TRBD2; size: .; V: TRBV7-9; J: TRBJ2-7; CDR3: CASSSTSGSYEQYF; DNA: TGTGCCAGCAGCTCTACTAGCGGGAGCTACGAGCAGTACTTC
D: TRBD1; size: .; V: TRBV19; J: TRBJ2-7; CDR3: CASSQWTGGEQYF; DNA: TGTGCCAGTAGTCAATGGACAGGGGGAGAGCAGTACTTC
D: .; size: .; V: TRBV6-5; J: TRBJ1-2; CDR3: CAAGQRGYGYTF; DNA: TGTGCCGCCGGACAGAGGGGCTATGGCTACACCTTC
D: .; size: .; V: TRBV2; J: TRBJ1-3; CDR3: CASSYSSGGNTIYF; DNA: TGTGCCAGCAGTTATTCGTCAGGGGGAAACACCATATATTTT
D: .; size: .; V: TRBV19; J: TRBJ1-1; CDR3: CASGGDGDTEAFF; DNA: TGTGCCAGCGGGGGAGATGGGGACACTGAAGCTTTCTTT
D: .; size: once; V: TRBV12-1; J: TRBJ2-3; CDR3: CASSDDRGLTDTQYF; DNA: TGTGCCAGCAGCGACGACAGGGGCCTCACAGATACGCAGTATTTT
D: .; size: .; V: TRBV29-1; J: TRBJ1-1; CDR3: CSVETLTPQATEAFF; DNA: TGCAGCGTTGAAACGTTAACTCCCCAGGCCACTGAAGCTTTCTTT
D: TRBD2; size: .; V: TRBV9; J: TRBJ2-1; CDR3: CASRPSGTNEQFF; DNA: TGTGCCAGCAGGCCTAGCGGGACCAATGAGCAGTTCTTC
D: .; size: .; V: TRBV10-2; J: TRBJ2-7; CDR3: CASSESRPGLYEQYF; DNA: TGCGCCAGCAGTGAGTCGAGGCCGGGGTTATACGAGCAGTACTTC
D: .; size: .; V: TRBV27; J: TRBJ1-2; CDR3: CASSLGMNYGYTF; DNA: TGTGCCAGCAGTTTAGGCATGAACTATGGCTACACCTTC
D: .; size: .; V: TRBV28; J: TRBJ2-7; CDR3: CASRVAPSYEQYF; DNA: TGTGCCAGCAGGGTAGCTCCCTCCTACGAGCAGTACTTC
D: .; size: .; V: TRBV7-9; J: TRBJ2-7; CDR3: CASSLALAGSYEQYF; DNA: TGTGCCAGCAGCTTAGCCCTGGCAGGCAGCTACGAGCAGTACTTC
D: TRBD2; size: .; V: TRBV5-1; J: TRBJ2-7; CDR3: CASSLDVTSGLYEQYF; DNA: TGCGCCAGCAGCTTGGATGTGACTAGCGGATTGTACGAGCAGTACTTC
D: .; size: once; V: TRBV6-5; J: TRBJ2-2; CDR3: CASRRDLAGELFF; DNA: TGTGCCAGCAGACGTGATCTAGCCGGGGAGCTGTTTTTT
D: TRBD1; size: .; V: TRBV27; J: TRBJ2-4; CDR3: CASRSPGAGGLKNIQYF; DNA: TGTGCCAGCAGATCACCGGGGGCAGGGGGCCTTAAAAACATTCAGTACTTC
D: TRBD1; size: .; V: TRBV25-1; J: TRBJ1-2; CDR3: CASSRSPGQIYGYTF; DNA: TGTGCCAGCAGTCGGAGCCCGGGACAGATATATGGCTACACCTTC
D: .; size: .; V: TRBV2; J: TRBJ2-3; CDR3: CASSVDRPSTDTQYF; DNA: TGTGCCAGCAGTGTCGACAGACCTTCAACAGATACGCAGTATTTT
D: TRBD2; size: .; V: TRBV9; J: TRBJ2-1; CDR3: CASSQTSGSYNEQFF; DNA: TGTGCCAGCAGCCAGACTAGCGGGAGTTACAATGAGCAGTTCTTC
D: .; size: .; V: TRBV5-4; J: TRBJ2-2; CDR3: CASSREGHNTGELFF; DNA: TGTGCCAGCAGCCGAGAGGGACATAACACCGGGGAGCTGTTTTTT